This TCR beta chain was obtained from a study of cytomegalovirus exposure and HLA in healthy donors. Study-level points and caveats: Looking again later, the authors saw that most CMV-associated TCR beta chains seemed HLA-restricted.

Germline values: CDR1 SNHLY, CDR2 FYNNEI. Trimming cost V 6 bases and J 5 bases; bases outside gene matches: 8. CDR3 length: 15 residues. The PCR employed 60 Vbeta primers together with 13 Jbeta primers. The table came from immunoSEQ multiplex PCR; TCRdb's copy has only in-frame clones and leaves some out. The profile shows under 90,000 clones, about 90% of them singletons. Concerning this clone: Its antigen is unidentified.

Material: PBMCs. The rearrangement uses TRBV2 and TRBJ2-5; the match to TRBD2 covers 11 bases. The receptor was isolated from a man aged 18 to 29 in good health and CMV-seronegative. The CDR3 bases are TGTGCCAGCAGGGTTATAGCGGGAGGGCCCGAGACCCAGTACTTC. This encodes CASRVIAGGPETQYF.